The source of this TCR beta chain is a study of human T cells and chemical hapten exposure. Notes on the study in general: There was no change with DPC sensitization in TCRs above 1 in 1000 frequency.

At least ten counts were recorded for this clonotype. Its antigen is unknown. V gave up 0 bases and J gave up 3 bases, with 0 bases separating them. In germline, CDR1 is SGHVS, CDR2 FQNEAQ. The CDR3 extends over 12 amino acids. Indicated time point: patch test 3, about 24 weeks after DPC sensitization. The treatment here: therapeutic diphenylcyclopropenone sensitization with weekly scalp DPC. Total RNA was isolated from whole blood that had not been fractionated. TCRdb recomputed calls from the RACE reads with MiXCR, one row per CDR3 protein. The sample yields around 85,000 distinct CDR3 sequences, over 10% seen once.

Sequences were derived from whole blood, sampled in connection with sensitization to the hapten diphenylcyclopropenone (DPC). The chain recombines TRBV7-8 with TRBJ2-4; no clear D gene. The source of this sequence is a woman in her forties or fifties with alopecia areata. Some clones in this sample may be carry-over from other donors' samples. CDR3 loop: CASSLAKNIQYF. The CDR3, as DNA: TGTGCCAGCAGCTTAGCCAAAAACATTCAGTACTTC.